The 11 T cell receptor beta chains listed next were all sequenced from one sample in a study of T cell repertoires in cytomegalovirus infection (dated by TCRdb to between 2018 and 2021). The instrument given in TCRdb is Illumina HiSeq 1500. TCRdb redid the processing of the public reads, applying fastp at Q25 and MiXCR, and retained in-frame beta chains. All rows with the same CDR3 protein become a single entry with the most common DNA and genes. This sample holds about 210,000 distinct CDR3 sequences; 5% to 8.5% were observed only once. Roughly 6% of the sample is in the top ten clones. The sample was PBMCs. The source is a human donor in good health (CMV status not recorded). Some clones in this sample may be carry-over from other donors' samples.

Here the CDR3 reads CASSKWVAKNIQYF. The CDR3 DNA reads as TGTGCCAGCAGTAAGTGGGTAGCCAAAAACATTCAGTACTTC. The chain joins TRBV6-2 or TRBV6-3 to TRBJ2-4; D remains unclear. This CDR3 region has 14 residues. Trimming shortened V by 5 bases and J by 0 bases, and 8 bases separated the two germline ends. Germline V gene lookup returns CDR1 MNHEY and CDR2 SVGEGT.

This clonotype has ten or more counts. The V gene is TRBV20-1, the J gene TRBJ2-1; TRBD1 matches 7 bases. The CDR3 is 14 amino acids. Germline CDR1 DFQATT, CDR2 SNEGSKA (reference sequence). V dropped 6 bases and J dropped 5; count of bases not matched to a gene: 10. This CDR3 reads CSAIIQGPNNEQFF. CDR3 DNA sequence: TGCAGTGCCATTATACAGGGGCCGAACAATGAGCAGTTCTTC.

This clonotype was seen ten or more times. J is TRBJ2-4 and V is TRBV7-9; the D gene is possibly TRBD2 (5 bases). This CDR3 is 13 amino acids long. The V gene lost 0 bases and the J gene lost 15 bases, with 15 bases spanning the gap. Germline V lookup: CDR1 SEHNR, CDR2 FQNEAQ (reference sequence). CDR3 sequence: CASSLAGMAEGYF. Written as DNA, the CDR3 is TGTGCCAGCAGCTTAGCCGGGATGGCAGAGGGGTACTTC.

J is TRBJ1-1 and V is TRBV29-1; D remains unclear. Germline lookup yields CDR1 SQVTM and CDR2 ANQGSEA. Trimming left V 3 bases short and J 13 bases short, with 15 bases between. This CDR3 has 11 residues. This chain's CDR3 is CSVEAATGSFF. The CDR3 DNA sequence: TGCAGCGTTGAGGCCGCCACTGGGAGTTTCTTT.

In its sample, this clonotype was seen many times. The chain joins TRBV6-5 to TRBJ2-7; 9 bases are shared with TRBD1. V lost 6 bases and J lost 2; bases outside the gene matches: 8. The CDR3 length is 15 residues. Germline CDR1 MNHEY, CDR2 SVGAGI. CDR3 in amino acids: CASRIRDREAYEQYF. CDR3 bases: TGTGCCAGCAGAATCCGGGACAGGGAAGCCTACGAGCAGTACTTC.

This clonotype has a count of ten or more. V usage is TRBV11-1 and J usage is TRBJ2-1; 7 bases are a match to TRBD2. The CDR3 consists of 15 residues. Germline CDR1 SGHAT, CDR2 FQDESV (reference sequence). J was trimmed by 3 bases and V by 1 base; bases with no gene match: 3. The CDR3 DNA reads as TGTGCCAGCAGCTTAGGCGCGGGGGTCTACAATGAGCAGTTCTTC. Its protein product is CASSLGAGVYNEQFF.

This clonotype has a count of ten or more. V usage is TRBV12-3 or TRBV12-4 and J usage is TRBJ1-1; D is ambiguous. The length of the CDR3 is 15 residues. V was clipped by 1 base and J by 0 bases, with 9 bases between them. Written as DNA, the CDR3 is TGTGCCAGCAGTTTAGGGGTGGCAATGAACACTGAAGCTTTCTTT. It is translated as CASSLGVAMNTEAFF.

The table lists this clonotype with many counts. The CDR3 nucleotides are TGCGCCAGCAGTCATTCAGTCCATCGGGGATGCTCCTTAGCCAAAAACATTCAGTACTTC. It codes for CASSHSVHRGCSLAKNIQYF. This chain uses TRBV23-1 with TRBJ2-4, with D possibly TRBD2 on 5 matching bases. TRBV23-1 is classed as an ORF, of uncertain function. With 3 bases removed from V and 0 bases from J, the gap between germline ends came to 24 bases. The CDR3 spans 20 residues.

This clonotype was detected many times. This chain uses TRBV28 with TRBJ1-2; maybe TRBD1 (5 bases). CDR3 length equals 13 residues. V shed 8 bases and J shed 3 bases, with 13 bases lying between them. Germline CDR1 MDHEN, CDR2 SYDVKM. CDR3 protein: CASQGSYYYGYTF. CDR3 DNA sequence: TGTGCCAGCCAGGGCAGTTATTACTATGGCTACACCTTC.

This clonotype has ten or more counts. The chain links TRBV24-1 to TRBJ2-1, with 8 nucleotides matching TRBD1. Unmatched junction bases numbered 10, after V lost 1 base and J lost 6 bases. Germline CDR1 is KGHDR and CDR2 is SFDVKD. This CDR3 spans 17 amino acids. CDR3 sequence: CATSDFPDRVSANEQFF. The CDR3 DNA follows: TGTGCCACCAGTGATTTCCCGGACAGGGTTTCGGCCAATGAGCAGTTCTTC.

This clonotype occurred many times. This sequence joins TRBV7-8 and TRBJ2-7; tentative D call: TRBD1 (6 bases). This CDR3 has 13 residues. Between the trimmed V and J ends, which lost 5 bases and 4 bases, there was a span of 12 bases. Germline V CDR1 and CDR2: SGHVS, FQNEAQ. CDR3 loop: CASSRTGLYEQYF. The CDR3 nucleotides read TGTGCCAGCAGCCGAACAGGGCTTTACGAGCAGTACTTC.